This TCR beta chain comes out of a study of T and B cells in COVID-19 patients. Study-wide findings and caveats: In COVID-19 patients, T cell receptor beta variable and joining gene use was reportedly strongly skewed.

Each TRB amplification used roughly 220-550 ng of genomic DNA from blood. As to this clonotype: Its antigen is still unknown. This could be a read error, since a much larger clone is one nucleotide away. This CDR3 is missing its conserved last phenylalanine or tryptophan, likely due to a read error.

BIOMED2 TRB-A/B primer pools were used in multiplex TRB PCR. TCRdb passed the multiplex PCR reads through MiXCR, listing each CDR3 protein once. The sample contains roughly 11,000 distinct CDR3 sequences, around 30% of which appear only once. Trimming removed 2 bases at V and 7 bases at J, with 10 bases between. Per the germline V gene, CDR1 is SGHKS and CDR2 is YYEKEE (reference sequence). There are 13 residues in the CDR3. Source material: blood. J is TRBJ2-1 and V is TRBV5-5; maybe TRBD1 (5 bases). The clonotype was recovered from a human donor with active COVID-19. The CDR3: CASSFARTNEQFV. In DNA, the CDR3 is TGTGCCAGCAGCTTCGCACGGACAAATGAGCAGTTCGTC.